This TCR beta chain was recovered during a study of cytomegalovirus exposure and HLA in healthy donors. V gave up 4 bases and J gave up 4 bases, with 7 bases separating them. In germline, CDR1 is MDHEN, CDR2 SYDVKM. This CDR3 is 12 amino acids long. 13 Jbeta primers and 60 Vbeta primers were used for the PCR. Assay used: immunoSEQ multiplex PCR; TCRdb lists only in-frame clones, some missing. Seen here are 150,000 or so clones, around 80% observed once, and the top ten hold around 8%. Material for sequencing was PBMCs. This clonotype was sampled from a male donor in good health and CMV-seropositive. V gene TRBV28 combines with J gene TRBJ1-2; D may be TRBD1 (6 bases). The CDR3 bases are TGTGCCAGCAGTTCGGACAGCTATGGCTACACCTTC. Translation gives CASSSDSYGYTF.